This T cell receptor (beta chain) was observed in a study of T cell repertoires in cytomegalovirus infection. About the research overall: Indications of both CMV infection and matching HLA type were provided by public TCR beta signatures.

Concerning this clonotype: As yet, its antigen is unknown.

TCRdb processed the reads anew with MiXCR; each CDR3 protein has one entry. The table lists about 260,000 distinct CDR3 sequences, approximately 15% of them singletons. Findings and caveats of the study: In two of eight donors, the top clonotype was HLA-C-restricted CMV-specific. Cumulative frequency of public TCR beta families picked out carriers of CMV plus the relevant HLA.

This receptor was taken from a human donor in good health (CMV status not recorded). Some clones in this sample may be carry-over from other donors' samples. Material for sequencing was PBMCs.

CDR3 protein: CASSLKQGRRIEQYF. In DNA form, the CDR3 reads TGTGCCAGCAGCCTAAAACAAGGGCGCCGGATTGAGCAGTACTTC. V usage is TRBV14 and J usage is TRBJ2-7; D gene uncertain. Per the germline V gene, CDR1 is SGHDN and CDR2 is FVKESK. The germline V and J ends were trimmed by 4 bases and 7 bases, with 20 bases remaining between them. This CDR3 region has 15 residues.